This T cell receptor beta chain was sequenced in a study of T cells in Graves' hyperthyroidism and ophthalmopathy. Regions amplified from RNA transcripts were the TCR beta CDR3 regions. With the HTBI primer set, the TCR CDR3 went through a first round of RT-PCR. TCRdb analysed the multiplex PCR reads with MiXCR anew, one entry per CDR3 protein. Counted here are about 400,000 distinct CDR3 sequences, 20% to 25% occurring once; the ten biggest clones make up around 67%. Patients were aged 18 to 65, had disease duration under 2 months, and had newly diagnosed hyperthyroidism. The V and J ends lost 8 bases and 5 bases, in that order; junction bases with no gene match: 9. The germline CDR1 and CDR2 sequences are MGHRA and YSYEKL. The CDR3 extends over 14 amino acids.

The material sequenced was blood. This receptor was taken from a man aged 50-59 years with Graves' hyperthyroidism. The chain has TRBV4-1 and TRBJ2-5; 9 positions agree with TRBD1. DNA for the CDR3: TGCGCCAGCCAAGTACAGGGGGCGGGGGAGACCCAGTACTTC. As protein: CASQVQGAGETQYF.